These T cell receptor beta chains were read from a single sample in a study of T cells in Graves' hyperthyroidism and ophthalmopathy. From the multiplex PCR reads, TCRdb called clonotypes with MiXCR, one entry per CDR3 protein. This table holds about 500,000 distinct CDR3 sequences, roughly a sixth found once. Sequenced: blood. Receptors were obtained from a young woman with Graves' hyperthyroidism. CDR3s include the opening cysteine and the closing phenylalanine or tryptophan. A D gene is named only where the DNA matches it firmly. Only some rows state a clone size, as once, few, many or a class for expanded clones.

size,J,D,V,DNA,CDR3
many,TRBJ2-7,TRBD2,TRBV7-2,TGTGCCAGCAGCTACGCGGGAGGGTTCGACGAGCAGTACTTC,CASSYAGGFDEQYF
many,TRBJ2-7,.,TRBV20-1,TGCAGTGCTAGCGGAGGCCCTACCTACGAGCAGTACTTC,CSASGGPTYEQYF
few,TRBJ2-7,TRBD2,TRBV29-1,TGCAGCGTTGAAGAAGCGGGGGCCTACGAGCAGTACTTC,CSVEEAGAYEQYF
many,TRBJ2-1,.,TRBV27,TGTGCCAGCAGTACGGACTACGTTACATACAATGAGCAGTTCTTC,CASSTDYVTYNEQFF
many,TRBJ2-5,TRBD2,TRBV9,TGTGCCAGCAGCGTAGCTGCTAGCGGGGGGACCCAAGAGACCCAGTACTTC,CASSVAASGGTQETQYF
few,TRBJ2-5,.,TRBV6-2/TRBV6-3,TGTGCCAGCAGTAAAAACGGGACCCCAGAGACCCAGTACTTC,CASSKNGTPETQYF
few,TRBJ2-2,TRBD2,TRBV24-1,TGTGCCACCAGTGACGTTCGGGGGGCCGGGGAGCTGTTTTTT,CATSDVRGAGELFF
.,TRBJ1-2,TRBD1,TRBV28,TGTGCCAGCAGTCCACCGGACAGGGGGCTCAGAGGCTACACCTTC,CASSPPDRGLRGYTF
few,TRBJ2-6,.,TRBV11-1,TGTGCCAGCAGCTCGCCGGTCCGCTCTGGGGCCAACGTCCTGACTTTC,CASSSPVRSGANVLTF
.,TRBJ2-3,.,TRBV10-2,TGCGCCACCCAACACCGGAGTTCTACAGATACGCAGTATTTT,CATQHRSSTDTQYF
many,TRBJ2-7,.,TRBV20-1,TGCAGTGCTGCGCCCGGCGGAACCTACGAGCAGTACTTC,CSAAPGGTYEQYF
many,TRBJ1-4,.,TRBV5-5,TGTGCCAGCAGCTTGGAATGGGGGACTGAAAAACTGTTTTTT,CASSLEWGTEKLFF
few,TRBJ2-3,TRBD2,TRBV7-2,TGTGCCAGCAGCTCGACTAGCGGGAGGAATACGCAGTATTTT,CASSSTSGRNTQYF
.,TRBJ1-6,.,TRBV14,TGTGCCAGCAGCCACCTAGGGGCTAAGAATTCACCCCTCCACTTT,CASSHLGAKNSPLHF
many,TRBJ1-1,.,TRBV5-1,TGCGCCAGCAGCTTGCAGGGGCGGGACACTGAAGCTTTCTTT,CASSLQGRDTEAFF
.,TRBJ2-3,.,TRBV7-2,TGTGCCAGCAATCGGGTCACAGATACGCAGTATTTT,CASNRVTDTQYF
many,TRBJ2-3,TRBD2,TRBV13,TGTGCCAGCAGCTCCGAGCGGGAGGGCCGGGATACGCAGTATTTT,CASSSEREGRDTQYF
many,TRBJ1-5,.,TRBV12-3/TRBV12-4,TGTGCCAGCAGTTCCTTGGACAGCAATCAGCCCCAGCATTTT,CASSSLDSNQPQHF
many,TRBJ2-7,TRBD2,TRBV11-2,TGTGCCAGCAGCCCAGACGCTAGCGGCTACGAGCAGTACTTC,CASSPDASGYEQYF
many,TRBJ2-7,.,TRBV7-2,TGTGCCAGCAGCACCCGACAGAGAGGGGTGGGGGAGCAGTACTTC,CASSTRQRGVGEQYF
many,TRBJ2-1,.,TRBV28,TGTGCCAGCAGACGGGACCCACTTAGGAATGAGCAGTTCTTC,CASRRDPLRNEQFF
few,TRBJ2-7,.,TRBV29-1,TGCAGCGTTGACCAGCAGACTCCTACCCCCTACGAGCAGTACTTC,CSVDQQTPTPYEQYF
.,TRBJ1-6,.,TRBV6-2/TRBV6-3,TGTGCCAGCAGTTCTGGGACCGGTTTCACCCTCCACTTT,CASSSGTGFTLHF
.,TRBJ2-1,.,TRBV6-2/TRBV6-3,TGTGCCAGCAGTTCCTACGTCCAGGCCGATGAGCAGTTCTTC,CASSSYVQADEQFF
few,TRBJ1-2,.,TRBV5-1,TGCGCCAGCAGCTGGCGGGACGGAGGAACTGACTATGGCTACACCTTC,CASSWRDGGTDYGYTF